Listed here are 11 T cell receptor beta chains from one sample, sequenced in a study of cytomegalovirus exposure and HLA in healthy donors. The PCR made use of 60 Vbeta and 13 Jbeta primers. Data came from immunoSEQ multiplex PCR; TCRdb stores just in-frame clones and leaves some out. The sample records about 110,000 clones, more than 60% being singletons. The sample comprised PBMCs. The receptor set was obtained from a man aged 35 to 55 in good health and CMV-seronegative.

The CDR3 DNA reads TGTGCCAGCAGCTTTAAATACACTGAAGCTTTCTTT. Its protein product is CASSFKYTEAFF. The chain recombines TRBV5-4 with TRBJ1-1; no firm D call. Germline CDR1 SGHNT, CDR2 YYREEE (reference sequence). The CDR3 runs to 12 residues. Trimming shortened V by 2 bases and J by 3 bases, and 5 bases separated the two germline ends.

For the CDR3, the DNA is TGTGCCAGCAGCCAGGCAGGACAGGGCTCCTACGAGCAGTACTTC. Translation gives CASSQAGQGSYEQYF. This rearrangement joins TRBV4-2 to TRBJ2-7, with TRBD1 matching 8 bases. The trim removed 3 bases at V and 0 bases at J, leaving 4 bases unmatched. This CDR3 has 15 residues. The V gene's germline CDR1 is LGHNA and CDR2 YNFKEQ.

The chain couples TRBV2 to TRBJ2-7; 7 bases align to TRBD2. The germline V gene encodes CDR1 SNHLY and CDR2 FYNNEI. The trim removed 4 bases at V and 2 bases at J, leaving 2 bases unmatched. This CDR3 has 13 amino acids. The CDR3 loop is CASSGEGTYEQYF. The CDR3 nucleotides are TGTGCCAGCAGTGGGGAGGGGACCTACGAGCAGTACTTC.

The rearrangement joins TRBV2 to TRBJ2-5; D possibly corresponds to TRBD1 (6 bases). The CDR3 covers 15 residues. Germline V gene data show CDR1 as SNHLY and CDR2 as FYNNEI. Trimming shortened V by 8 bases and J by 5 bases, and 21 bases separated the two germline ends. CDR3: CASARGTSVGETQYF. As DNA, the CDR3 is TGTGCCAGCGCCCGAGGGACAAGCGTGGGGGAGACCCAGTACTTC. Looking up the rest from reference TRBV2 and TRBJ2-5 gives the full variable domain: EPEVTQTPSHQVTQMGQEVILRCVPISNHLYFYWYRQILGQKVEFLVSFYNNEISEKSEIFDDQFSVERPDGSNFTLKIRSTKLEDSAMYFCASARGTSVGETQYFGPGTRLLVL.

Only one count was recorded for this clone. J is TRBJ1-5 and V is TRBV19; 9 bases line up with TRBD1. Germline V gene sequence: CDR1 LNHDA, CDR2 SQIVND (reference sequence). This CDR3 has 15 residues. Germline trimming cut 2 bases from V and 5 bases from J; bases unmatched to any gene: 4. The CDR3 bases are TGTGCCAGTAGTATACCGGGACAGGGTTATCAGCCCCAGCATTTT. It is translated as CASSIPGQGYQPQHF.

The J gene is TRBJ1-2, the V gene TRBV4-2, with D uncertain. Germline V gene data show CDR1 as LGHNA and CDR2 as YNFKEQ. The CDR3 spans 14 residues. V was clipped by 4 bases and J by 4 bases, with 13 bases between them. CDR3 nucleotide sequence: TGTGCCAGCAGCCGAGAAGGTGACATCTATGGCTACACCTTC. Translation: CASSREGDIYGYTF.

This chain links TRBV2 with TRBJ1-2; D remains unclear. Germline V CDR1 and CDR2: SNHLY, FYNNEI. V was trimmed by 2 bases and J by 4 bases, leaving 2 bases between them. This CDR3 is 11 amino acids long. The CDR3 DNA sequence: TGTGCCAGCAGTGAACGCTATGGCTACACCTTC. As protein: CASSERYGYTF.

This clone was found a few times. The chain has TRBV4-1 and TRBJ2-3; perhaps TRBD2 as D (6 bases). The length of the CDR3 is 15 residues. Germline CDR1 reads MGHRA; CDR2 reads YSYEKL. V lost 4 bases and J lost 1, with 12 bases in between. Written as DNA, the CDR3 is TGCGCCAGCAGCCCCCTTCTAGCGCGCACAGATACGCAGTATTTT. This gives the protein CASSPLLARTDTQYF.

V and J are TRBV2 and TRBJ1-6, with D hard to call. The V end lost 5 bases, the J end lost 8 bases, and 13 bases lay between the germline ends. From germline, CDR1 is SNHLY and CDR2 FYNNEI. The CDR3 covers 14 residues. Written as DNA, the CDR3 is TGTGCCAGCAGTACCGGAGGATTATATTCACCCCTCCACTTT. This encodes CASSTGGLYSPLHF.

V is TRBV6-1 and J is TRBJ2-7; 13 bases map to TRBD2. Germline V CDR1 and CDR2: MNHNS, SASEGT. V gave up 7 bases and J gave up 4 bases; unmatched junction bases: 4. The CDR3 runs to 14 residues. The CDR3 reads CASTGTSGVYEQYF. In nucleotides, the CDR3 is TGTGCCAGCACCGGGACTAGCGGGGTATACGAGCAGTACTTC.

For the CDR3, the DNA is TGTGCCAGTAAAATAGCTCCCAGTTCCTATGGCTACACCTTC. The encoded protein is CASKIAPSSYGYTF. The genes are TRBV19 and TRBJ1-2; no clear D gene. CDR3 size: 14 residues. V was pared by 7 bases and J by 4 bases, with 16 bases between. Germline V gives CDR1 LNHDA, CDR2 SQIVND (reference sequence). Full variable domain (remainder filled in from reference TRBV19 and TRBJ1-2): DGGITQSPKYLFRKEGQNVTLSCEQNLNHDAMYWYRQDPGQGLRLIYYSQIVNDFQKGDIAEGYSVSREKKESFPLTVTSAQKNPTAFYLCASKIAPSSYGYTFGSGTRLTVV.